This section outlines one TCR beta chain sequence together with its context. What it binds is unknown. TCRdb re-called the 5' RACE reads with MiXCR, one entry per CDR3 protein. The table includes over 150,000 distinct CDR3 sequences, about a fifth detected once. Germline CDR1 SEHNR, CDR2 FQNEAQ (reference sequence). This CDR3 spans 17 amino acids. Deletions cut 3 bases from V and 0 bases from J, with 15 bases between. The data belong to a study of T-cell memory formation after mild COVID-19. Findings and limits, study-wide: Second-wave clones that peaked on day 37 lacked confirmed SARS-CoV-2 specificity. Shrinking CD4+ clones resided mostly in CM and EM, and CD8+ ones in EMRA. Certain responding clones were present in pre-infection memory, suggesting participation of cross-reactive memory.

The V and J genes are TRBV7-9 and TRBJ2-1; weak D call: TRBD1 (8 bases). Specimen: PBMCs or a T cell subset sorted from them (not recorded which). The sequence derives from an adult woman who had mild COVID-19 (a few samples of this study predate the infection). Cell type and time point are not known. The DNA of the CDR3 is TGTGCCAGCAGCTTTAAGCGGGACAGGAGCTCCTACAATGAGCAGTTCTTC. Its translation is CASSFKRDRSSYNEQFF.